The present TCR beta chain was sequenced within a study of shared T cell receptors in the human thymus. Assay: immunoSEQ multiplex PCR; the TCRdb copy retains only in-frame clones and omits some. Among about 380,000 clones, roughly 94% were seen once, and the ten largest hold roughly 0.02%. Deletions cut 6 bases from V and 1 base from J, with 14 bases between. Germline V gene data show CDR1 as SGHTA and CDR2 as FQGNSA. The CDR3 consists of 15 residues. The chain uses TRBV7-2 and TRBJ2-3; the D gene is possibly TRBD2 (6 bases). This clonotype was obtained from a human donor. Sequenced sample: thymocytes. The CDR3 is CASRLGAGCTDTQYF. CDR3 in DNA: TGTGCCAGCAGATTGGGAGCGGGCTGCACAGATACGCAGTATTTT.